This T cell receptor (beta chain) is drawn from a study of cytomegalovirus exposure and HLA in healthy donors. Details on this clone: Its target is not known.

General study results and limits: Within a later analysis, the majority of CMV-associated TCR beta chains appeared HLA-restricted.

PCR involved 60 Vbeta and 13 Jbeta primers. TCRdb's table, derived via immunoSEQ multiplex PCR, lists solely in-frame clones and lacks some. The sample comprises under 150,000 clones, 80% of which are singletons, and 3% to 4% rests with the top ten. Sequencing was performed on PBMCs. This clonotype originated in a male donor in good health and CMV-seronegative.

The CDR3 protein is CAIQRGGVETQYF. In DNA form, the CDR3 reads TGTGCCATCCAACGCGGGGGCGTGGAGACCCAGTACTTC. The chain combines TRBV28 with TRBJ2-5; possible D gene TRBD2, 7 bases. The V gene lost 10 bases and the J gene lost 5 bases, with 17 bases spanning the gap. Per germline, CDR1 MDHEN and CDR2 SYDVKM. The CDR3 has 13 residues.